These T cell receptor beta chains were read from a single sample in a study of beta chain features in type 1 diabetes. Only in-frame clones appear in the TCRdb table, and some are missing; sequencing was by immunoSEQ multiplex PCR. The repertoire includes some 900,000 clones, under 20% of them detected once, and 0.023% sits in the top ten. Sequencing was done on a sample of naive CD4+ T cells from blood. The receptors shown here come from a woman between 18 and 29 years old in good health. The CDR3 runs from the conserved cysteine through the conserved F or W. Fields, in order: V gene, CDR3 length, clone size, D gene, J gene, CDR3 protein, CDR3 DNA. The D gene is left open where the match is weak. Expanded clones are given a class, and other clones once, few, many or no size at all.

v_gene: TRBV27
len: 13
abundance: -
d_gene: -
j_gene: TRBJ1-2
CDR3aa: CASSTRQGGRYTF
CDR3nt: TGTGCCAGCAGTACCCGACAAGGGGGGCGCTACACCTTC

v_gene: TRBV10-3
len: 15
abundance: -
d_gene: -
j_gene: TRBJ2-7
CDR3aa: CAISGTAQMGGEQYF
CDR3nt: TGTGCCATCAGTGGAACGGCCCAGATGGGCGGCGAGCAGTACTTC

v_gene: TRBV18
len: 15
abundance: -
d_gene: TRBD1
j_gene: TRBJ1-5
CDR3aa: CASSPGTGGGQPQHF
CDR3nt: TGTGCCAGCTCACCGGGAACAGGGGGCGGTCAGCCCCAGCATTTT

v_gene: TRBV2
len: 16
abundance: few
d_gene: -
j_gene: TRBJ1-4
CDR3aa: CASSEWDGQLGEKLFF
CDR3nt: TGTGCCAGCAGTGAATGGGATGGACAGCTGGGGGAAAAACTGTTTTTT

v_gene: TRBV7-9
len: 18
abundance: -
d_gene: -
j_gene: TRBJ2-3
CDR3aa: CASSETPYDRIRDRTQYF
CDR3nt: TGTGCCAGCAGCGAAACTCCATATGACAGGATCAGGGACCGGACGCAGTATTTT

v_gene: TRBV18
len: 15
abundance: few
d_gene: -
j_gene: TRBJ2-3
CDR3aa: CASSPQRESTDTQYF
CDR3nt: TGTGCCAGCTCACCCCAACGGGAGAGCACAGATACGCAGTATTTT

v_gene: TRBV20-1
len: 10
abundance: -
d_gene: -
j_gene: TRBJ1-1
CDR3aa: CSADRAEAFF
CDR3nt: TGCAGTGCTGACCGGGCTGAAGCTTTCTTT

v_gene: TRBV6-1
len: 11
abundance: few
d_gene: -
j_gene: TRBJ2-1
CDR3aa: CASSEGQGQFF
CDR3nt: TGTGCCAGCAGTGAAGGGCAGGGTCAGTTCTTC

v_gene: TRBV21-1
len: 16
abundance: -
d_gene: -
j_gene: TRBJ2-7
CDR3aa: CASSNGDRQGLYEQYF
CDR3nt: TGTGCCAGCAGCAACGGTGATCGACAGGGTCTTTACGAGCAGTACTTC

v_gene: TRBV27
len: 14
abundance: once
d_gene: -
j_gene: TRBJ1-3
CDR3aa: CASSKSRTWDTIYF
CDR3nt: TGTGCCAGCAGCAAGTCCCGTACGTGGGACACCATATATTTT

v_gene: TRBV14
len: 15
abundance: few
d_gene: -
j_gene: TRBJ2-1
CDR3aa: CASRPPGPSVDEQFF
CDR3nt: TGTGCCAGCAGGCCACCGGGACCCTCTGTAGATGAGCAGTTCTTC

v_gene: TRBV9
len: 15
abundance: -
d_gene: TRBD2
j_gene: TRBJ2-7
CDR3aa: CASSVGLASPYEQYF
CDR3nt: TGTGCCAGCAGCGTAGGACTAGCGAGTCCCTACGAGCAGTACTTC

v_gene: TRBV7-8
len: 12
abundance: few
d_gene: -
j_gene: TRBJ2-3
CDR3aa: CASSLGLDTQYF
CDR3nt: TGTGCCAGCAGCCTGGGTCTTGATACGCAGTATTTT

v_gene: TRBV18
len: 15
abundance: -
d_gene: -
j_gene: TRBJ1-2
CDR3aa: CASSPGAEVTRGYTF
CDR3nt: TGTGCCAGCTCACCCGGGGCCGAGGTGACGCGTGGCTACACCTTC

v_gene: TRBV5-1
len: 15
abundance: few
d_gene: TRBD2
j_gene: TRBJ2-3
CDR3aa: CASTGLAGNLRTQYF
CDR3nt: TGCGCCAGCACCGGACTAGCGGGAAATTTACGCACGCAGTATTTT

v_gene: TRBV7-9
len: 16
abundance: few
d_gene: TRBD1
j_gene: TRBJ2-7
CDR3aa: CASNPDPGQGSYEQYF
CDR3nt: TGTGCCAGCAACCCTGATCCGGGACAGGGGTCCTACGAGCAGTACTTC

v_gene: TRBV25-1
len: 14
abundance: -
d_gene: -
j_gene: TRBJ1-4
CDR3aa: CASSERLTNEKLFF
CDR3nt: TGTGCCAGCAGTGAACGGTTAACTAATGAAAAACTGTTTTTT

v_gene: TRBV4-2
len: 15
abundance: -
d_gene: -
j_gene: TRBJ2-5
CDR3aa: CASSHVWRGQETQYF
CDR3nt: TGTGCCAGCAGCCACGTTTGGCGGGGACAAGAGACCCAGTACTTC

v_gene: TRBV27
len: 16
abundance: -
d_gene: -
j_gene: TRBJ1-5
CDR3aa: CASSLTWAHRSRSQHF
CDR3nt: TGTGCCAGCAGTTTGACGTGGGCGCACAGATCTAGGTCCCAGCATTTT

v_gene: TRBV7-2
len: 13
abundance: few
d_gene: -
j_gene: TRBJ2-5
CDR3aa: CASSLGRQETQYF
CDR3nt: TGTGCCAGCAGCTTGGGGCGTCAAGAGACCCAGTACTTC

v_gene: TRBV20-1
len: 11
abundance: -
d_gene: -
j_gene: TRBJ1-2
CDR3aa: CSASRRAGYTF
CDR3nt: TGCAGTGCTTCAAGACGAGCTGGCTACACCTTC

v_gene: TRBV10-3
len: 15
abundance: few
d_gene: TRBD1
j_gene: TRBJ1-5
CDR3aa: CAIRADRGSNQPQHF
CDR3nt: TGTGCCATCAGGGCCGACAGGGGAAGCAATCAGCCCCAGCATTTT

v_gene: TRBV5-4
len: 14
abundance: few
d_gene: TRBD2
j_gene: TRBJ2-7
CDR3aa: CASSAGTSSYEQYF
CDR3nt: TGTGCCAGCAGCGCCGGGACTAGCTCCTACGAGCAGTACTTC

v_gene: TRBV5-4
len: 13
abundance: few
d_gene: -
j_gene: TRBJ2-2
CDR3aa: CASSLDNTGELFF
CDR3nt: TGTGCCAGCAGCTTGGACAACACCGGGGAGCTGTTTTTT

v_gene: TRBV7-9
len: 15
abundance: few
d_gene: -
j_gene: TRBJ1-4
CDR3aa: CASSLVGGTNEKLFF
CDR3nt: TGTGCCAGCAGCTTGGTCGGGGGGACGAATGAAAAACTGTTTTTT